This T cell receptor (beta chain) originates from a study of blood T cells in healthy people across ages. Across the study: There was about one barcoded beta molecule captured by template switching per two T cells.

The second PCR ran about 6 to 11 cycles with a sample-barcoded 5' primer and J-beta primers. From the 5' RACE reads, TCRdb called clonotypes with MiXCR, one entry per CDR3 protein. In the table there are 650,000 to 700,000 distinct CDR3 sequences, about 30% of which are singletons. Broader study findings: Not knowing donor CMV status may have confounded expanded clonotype changes.

A note on this clonotype: The target antigen is unknown.

The TCR comes from a woman of 80 years or more in good health. The sample comprised blood.

The CDR3, as DNA: TGTGCCAGCAGCTACAGGACAGGAAGCACAGATACGCAGTATTTT. Protein product: CASSYRTGSTDTQYF. The chain links TRBV7-9 to TRBJ2-3; 7 bases agree with TRBD1. Germline CDR1 and CDR2: SEHNR and FQNEAQ (reference sequence). The J segment lost 0 bases and the V segment lost 4 bases, leaving 4 bases of the junction unmatched. This CDR3 comprises 15 residues. Looking up the rest from reference TRBV7-9 and TRBJ2-3 gives the full variable domain: DTGVSQNPRHKITKRGQNVTFRCDPISEHNRLYWYRQTLGQGPEFLTYFQNEAQLEKSRLLSDRFSAERPKGSFSTLEIQRTEQGDSAMYLCASSYRTGSTDTQYFGPGTRLTVL.